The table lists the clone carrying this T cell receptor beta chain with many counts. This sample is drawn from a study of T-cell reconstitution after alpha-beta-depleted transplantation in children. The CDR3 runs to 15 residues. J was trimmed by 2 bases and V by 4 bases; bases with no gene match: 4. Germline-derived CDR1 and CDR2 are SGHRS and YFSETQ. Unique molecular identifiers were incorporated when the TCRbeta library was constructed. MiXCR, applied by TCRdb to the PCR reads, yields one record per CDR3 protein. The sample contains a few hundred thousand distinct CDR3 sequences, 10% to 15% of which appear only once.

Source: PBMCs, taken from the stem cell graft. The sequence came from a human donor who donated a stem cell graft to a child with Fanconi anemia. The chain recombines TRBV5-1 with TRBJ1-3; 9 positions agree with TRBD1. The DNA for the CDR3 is TGCGCCAGCAGCCCGGGGACAGGGACTGGAAACACCATATATTTT. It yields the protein CASSPGTGTGNTIYF.